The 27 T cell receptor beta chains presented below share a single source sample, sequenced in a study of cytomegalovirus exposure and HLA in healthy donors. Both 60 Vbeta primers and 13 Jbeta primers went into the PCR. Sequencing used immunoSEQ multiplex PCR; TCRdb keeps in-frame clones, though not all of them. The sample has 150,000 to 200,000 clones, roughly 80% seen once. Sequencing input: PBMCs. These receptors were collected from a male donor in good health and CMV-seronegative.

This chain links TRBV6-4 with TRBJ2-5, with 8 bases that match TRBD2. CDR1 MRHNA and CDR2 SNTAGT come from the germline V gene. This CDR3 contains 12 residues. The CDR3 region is CVLLAVVETQYF. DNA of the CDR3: TGTGTCTTACTAGCGGTGGTTGAGACCCAGTACTTC.

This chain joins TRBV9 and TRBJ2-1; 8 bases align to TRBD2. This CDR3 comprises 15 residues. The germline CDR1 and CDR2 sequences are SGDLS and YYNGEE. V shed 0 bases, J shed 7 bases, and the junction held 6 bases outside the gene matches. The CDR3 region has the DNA TGTGCCAGCAGCGTAGAACTAGCGGTGGTGAATGAGCAGTTCTTC. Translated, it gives CASSVELAVVNEQFF.

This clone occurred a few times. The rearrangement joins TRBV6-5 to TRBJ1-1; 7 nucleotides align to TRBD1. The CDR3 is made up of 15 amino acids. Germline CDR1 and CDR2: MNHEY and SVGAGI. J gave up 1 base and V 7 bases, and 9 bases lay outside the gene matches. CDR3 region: CASKPRQGTNTEAFF. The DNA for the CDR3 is TGTGCCAGCAAGCCGAGACAGGGTACGAACACTGAAGCTTTCTTT.

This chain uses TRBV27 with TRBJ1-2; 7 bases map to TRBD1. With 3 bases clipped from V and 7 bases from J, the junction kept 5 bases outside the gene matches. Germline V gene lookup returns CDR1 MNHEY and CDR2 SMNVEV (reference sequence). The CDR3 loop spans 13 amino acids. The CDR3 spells CASSLDRMGGYTF. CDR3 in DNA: TGTGCCAGCAGTTTGGACAGGATGGGTGGCTACACCTTC.

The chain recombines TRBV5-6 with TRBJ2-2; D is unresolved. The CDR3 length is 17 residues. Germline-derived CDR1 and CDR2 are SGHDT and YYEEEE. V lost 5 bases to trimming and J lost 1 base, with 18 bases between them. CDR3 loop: CASRKRSGGGNTGELFF. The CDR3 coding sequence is TGTGCCAGCAGGAAACGCTCGGGTGGTGGGAACACCGGGGAGCTGTTTTTT. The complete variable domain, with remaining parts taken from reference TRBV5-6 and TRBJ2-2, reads DAGVTQSPTHLIKTRGQQVTLRCSPKSGHDTVSWYQQALGQGPQFIFQYYEEEERQRGNFPDRFSGHQFPNYSSELNVNALLLGDSALYLCASRKRSGGGNTGELFFGEGSRLTVL.

This CDR3 reads CASSPSGNTEAFF. In DNA, the CDR3 is TGTGCCAGCAGTCCTTCGGGGAACACTGAAGCTTTCTTT. J is TRBJ1-1 and V is TRBV6-6; D remains unclear. Germline V lookup: CDR1 MNHNY, CDR2 SVGAGI (reference sequence). The CDR3 has 13 residues. V lost 5 bases and J lost 1, with 8 bases in between.

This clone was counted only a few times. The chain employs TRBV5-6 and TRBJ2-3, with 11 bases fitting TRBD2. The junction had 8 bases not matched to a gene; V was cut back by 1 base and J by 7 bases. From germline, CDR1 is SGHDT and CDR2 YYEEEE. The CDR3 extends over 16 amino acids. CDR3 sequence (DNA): TGTGCCAGCAGCTTGCGGAATAGCGGGGGGGATAATACGCAGTATTTT. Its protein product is CASSLRNSGGDNTQYF. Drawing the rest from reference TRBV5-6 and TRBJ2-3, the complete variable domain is DAGVTQSPTHLIKTRGQQVTLRCSPKSGHDTVSWYQQALGQGPQFIFQYYEEEERQRGNFPDRFSGHQFPNYSSELNVNALLLGDSALYLCASSLRNSGGDNTQYFGPGTRLTVL.

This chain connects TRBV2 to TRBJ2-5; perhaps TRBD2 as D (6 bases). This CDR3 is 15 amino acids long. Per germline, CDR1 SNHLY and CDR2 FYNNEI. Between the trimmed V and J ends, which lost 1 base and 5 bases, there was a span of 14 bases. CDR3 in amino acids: CASSEGTSLAETQYF. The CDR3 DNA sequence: TGTGCCAGCAGTGAAGGGACATCCCTAGCGGAGACCCAGTACTTC.

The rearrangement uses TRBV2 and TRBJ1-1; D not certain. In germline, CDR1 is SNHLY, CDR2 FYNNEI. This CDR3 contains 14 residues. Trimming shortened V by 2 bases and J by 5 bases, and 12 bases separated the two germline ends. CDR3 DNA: TGTGCCAGCAGTGAAAATGCCGGGAGTACTGAAGCTTTCTTT. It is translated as CASSENAGSTEAFF.

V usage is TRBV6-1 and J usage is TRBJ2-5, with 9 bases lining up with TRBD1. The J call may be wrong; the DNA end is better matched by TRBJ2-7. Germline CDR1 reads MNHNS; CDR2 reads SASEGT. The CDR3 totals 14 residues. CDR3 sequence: CASSGTGTGYEQYF. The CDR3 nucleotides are TGTGCCAGCAGTGGGACCGGGACAGGGTACGAGCAGTACTTC.

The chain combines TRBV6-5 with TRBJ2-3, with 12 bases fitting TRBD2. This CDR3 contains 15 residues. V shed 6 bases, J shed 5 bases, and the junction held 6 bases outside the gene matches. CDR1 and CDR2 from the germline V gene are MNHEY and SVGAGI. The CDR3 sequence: CASSRTSGAIDTQYF. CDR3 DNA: TGTGCCAGCAGCAGGACTAGCGGGGCCATAGATACGCAGTATTTT.

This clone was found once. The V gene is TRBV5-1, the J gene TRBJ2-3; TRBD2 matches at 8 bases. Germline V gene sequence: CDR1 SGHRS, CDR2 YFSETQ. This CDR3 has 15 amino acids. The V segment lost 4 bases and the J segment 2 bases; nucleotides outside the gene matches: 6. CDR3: CASSATGGDTDTQYF. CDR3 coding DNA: TGCGCCAGCAGCGCGACGGGGGGGGACACAGATACGCAGTATTTT.

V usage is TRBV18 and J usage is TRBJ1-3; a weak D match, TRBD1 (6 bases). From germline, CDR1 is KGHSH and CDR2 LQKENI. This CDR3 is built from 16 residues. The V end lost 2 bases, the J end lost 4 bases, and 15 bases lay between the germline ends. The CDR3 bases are TGTGCCAGCTCACCATTCCCCCCAGGGGAAGGAAACACCATATATTTT. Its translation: CASSPFPPGEGNTIYF.

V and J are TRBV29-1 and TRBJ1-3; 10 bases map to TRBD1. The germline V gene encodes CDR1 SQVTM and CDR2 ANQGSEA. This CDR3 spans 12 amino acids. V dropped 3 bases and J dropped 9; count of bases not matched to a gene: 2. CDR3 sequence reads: CSVEGQGSTIYF. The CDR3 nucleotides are TGCAGCGTTGAGGGACAGGGGAGCACCATATATTTT.

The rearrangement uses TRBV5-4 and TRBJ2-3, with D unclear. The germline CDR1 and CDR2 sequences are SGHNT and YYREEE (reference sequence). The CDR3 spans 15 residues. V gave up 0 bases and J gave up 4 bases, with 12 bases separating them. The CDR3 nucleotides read TGTGCCAGCAGCTTGGGGCCAGGTGAGTCAGATACGCAGTATTTT. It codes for CASSLGPGESDTQYF.

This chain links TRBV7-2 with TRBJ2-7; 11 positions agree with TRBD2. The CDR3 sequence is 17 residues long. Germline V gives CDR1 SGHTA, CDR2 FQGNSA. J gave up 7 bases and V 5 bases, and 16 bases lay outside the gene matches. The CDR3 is CASSQRSPPSGGSEQYF. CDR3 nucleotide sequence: TGTGCCAGCAGCCAACGCTCCCCCCCTAGCGGGGGGAGTGAGCAGTACTTC.

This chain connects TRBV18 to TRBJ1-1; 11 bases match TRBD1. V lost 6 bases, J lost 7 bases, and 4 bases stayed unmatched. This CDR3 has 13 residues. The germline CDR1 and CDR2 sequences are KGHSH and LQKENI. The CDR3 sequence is CASSPGTGGEAFF. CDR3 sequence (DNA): TGTGCCAGCTCGCCCGGGACAGGGGGTGAAGCTTTCTTT. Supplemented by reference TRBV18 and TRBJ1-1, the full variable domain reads NAGVMQNPRHLVRRRGQEARLRCSPMKGHSHVYWYRQLPEEGLKFMVYLQKENIIDESGMPKERFSAEFPKEGPSILRIQQVVRGDSAAYFCASSPGTGGEAFFGQGTRLTVV.

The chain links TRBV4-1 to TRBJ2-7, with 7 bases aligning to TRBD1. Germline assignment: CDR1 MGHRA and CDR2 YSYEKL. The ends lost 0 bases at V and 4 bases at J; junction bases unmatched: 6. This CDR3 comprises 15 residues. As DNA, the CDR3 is TGCGCCAGCAGCCAAGAGAGTGCAGGGGGTTACGAGCAGTACTTC. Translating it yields CASSQESAGGYEQYF.

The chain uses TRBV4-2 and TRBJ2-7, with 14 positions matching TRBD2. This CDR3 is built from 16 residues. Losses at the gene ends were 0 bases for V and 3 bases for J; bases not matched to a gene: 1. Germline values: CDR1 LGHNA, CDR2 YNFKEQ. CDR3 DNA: TGTGCCAGCAGCCAAGATGGACTAGCGGGGGGCTACGAGCAGTACTTC. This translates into CASSQDGLAGGYEQYF.

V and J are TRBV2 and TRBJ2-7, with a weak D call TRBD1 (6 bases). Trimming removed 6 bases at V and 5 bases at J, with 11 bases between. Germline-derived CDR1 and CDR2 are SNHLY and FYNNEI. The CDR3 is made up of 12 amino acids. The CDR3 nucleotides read TGTGCCAGCAGGGGTCAGGGGAACGAGCAGTACTTC. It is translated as CASRGQGNEQYF. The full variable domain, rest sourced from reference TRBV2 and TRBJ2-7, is EPEVTQTPSHQVTQMGQEVILRCVPISNHLYFYWYRQILGQKVEFLVSFYNNEISEKSEIFDDQFSVERPDGSNFTLKIRSTKLEDSAMYFCASRGQGNEQYFGPGTRLTVT.

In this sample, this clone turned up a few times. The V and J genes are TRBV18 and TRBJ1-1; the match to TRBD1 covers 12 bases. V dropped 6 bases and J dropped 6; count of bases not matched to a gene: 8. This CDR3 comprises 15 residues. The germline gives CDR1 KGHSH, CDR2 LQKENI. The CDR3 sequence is CASSTGGQGASEAFF. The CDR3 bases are TGTGCCAGCTCCACAGGGGGACAGGGGGCGTCTGAAGCTTTCTTT. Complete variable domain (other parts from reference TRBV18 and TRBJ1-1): NAGVMQNPRHLVRRRGQEARLRCSPMKGHSHVYWYRQLPEEGLKFMVYLQKENIIDESGMPKERFSAEFPKEGPSILRIQQVVRGDSAAYFCASSTGGQGASEAFFGQGTRLTVV.

In DNA, the CDR3 is TGTGCCAGTATAGCGGGGGGGCGTAATGAGCAGTTCTTC. Translation: CASIAGGRNEQFF. The chain has TRBV2 and TRBJ2-1, with 11 bases identical to TRBD2. V trimming: 9 bases; J trimming: 7 bases; junction bases outside the gene matches: 5. CDR1 is SNHLY, CDR2 FYNNEI, per germline. The CDR3 extends over 13 amino acids.

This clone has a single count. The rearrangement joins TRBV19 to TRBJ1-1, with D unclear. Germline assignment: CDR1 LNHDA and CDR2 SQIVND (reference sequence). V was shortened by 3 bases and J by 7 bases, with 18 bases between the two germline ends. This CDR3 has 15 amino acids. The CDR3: CASSMVSRPHREAFF. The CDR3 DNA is TGTGCCAGTAGTATGGTCTCGCGGCCGCACCGTGAAGCTTTCTTT.

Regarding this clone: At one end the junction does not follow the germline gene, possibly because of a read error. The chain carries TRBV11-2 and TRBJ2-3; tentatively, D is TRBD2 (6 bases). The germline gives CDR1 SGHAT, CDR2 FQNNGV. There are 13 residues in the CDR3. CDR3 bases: TGTGCCAGCAGCGTTACTAGCAAAGATACGCAGTATTTT. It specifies CASSVTSKDTQYF.

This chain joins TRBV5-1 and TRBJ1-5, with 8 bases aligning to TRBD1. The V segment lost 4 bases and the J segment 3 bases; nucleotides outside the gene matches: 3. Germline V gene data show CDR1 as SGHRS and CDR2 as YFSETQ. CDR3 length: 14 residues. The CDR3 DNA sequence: TGCGCCAGCAGCCTGACAGGGGACAATCAGCCCCAGCATTTT. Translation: CASSLTGDNQPQHF. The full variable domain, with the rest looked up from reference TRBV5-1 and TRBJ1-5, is KAGVTQTPRYLIKTRGQQVTLSCSPISGHRSVSWYQQTPGQGLQFLFEYFSETQRNKGNFPGRFSGRQFSNSRSEMNVSTLELGDSALYLCASSLTGDNQPQHFGDGTRLSIL.

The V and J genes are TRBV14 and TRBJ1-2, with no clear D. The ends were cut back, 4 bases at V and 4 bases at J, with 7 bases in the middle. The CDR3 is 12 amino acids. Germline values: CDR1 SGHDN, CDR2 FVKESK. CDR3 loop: CASSPGIYGYTF. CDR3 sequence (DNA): TGTGCCAGCAGCCCCGGGATCTATGGCTACACCTTC.

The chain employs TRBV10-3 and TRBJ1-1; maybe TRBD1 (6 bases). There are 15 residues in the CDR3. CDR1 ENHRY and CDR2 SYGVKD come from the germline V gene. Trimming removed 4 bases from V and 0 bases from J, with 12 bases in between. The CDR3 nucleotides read TGTGCCATCAGTGGGCCCGACAGGATGAACACTGAAGCTTTCTTT. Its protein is CAISGPDRMNTEAFF.